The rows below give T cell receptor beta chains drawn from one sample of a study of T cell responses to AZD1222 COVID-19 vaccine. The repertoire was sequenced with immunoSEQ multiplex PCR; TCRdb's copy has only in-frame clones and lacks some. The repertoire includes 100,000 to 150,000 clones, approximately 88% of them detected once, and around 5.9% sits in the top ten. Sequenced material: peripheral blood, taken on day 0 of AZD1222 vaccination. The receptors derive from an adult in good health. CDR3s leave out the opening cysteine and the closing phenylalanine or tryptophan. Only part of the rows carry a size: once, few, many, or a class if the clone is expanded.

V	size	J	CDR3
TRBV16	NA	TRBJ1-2	ASSQSRPLGGVNYGYT
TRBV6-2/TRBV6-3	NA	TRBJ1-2	ASSYSPGANYGYT
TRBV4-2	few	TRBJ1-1	ASSPLGLLAGGGGTEAF
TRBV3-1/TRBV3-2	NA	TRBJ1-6	ASSQGGRTGGSPLH
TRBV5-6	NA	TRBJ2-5	ASSKAGRRETQY
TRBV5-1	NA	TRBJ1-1	ASSLLTGLNTEAF
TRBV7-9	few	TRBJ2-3	ASSLNLQGSDTQY
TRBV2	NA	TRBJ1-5	ASSEAPPGEYQPQH
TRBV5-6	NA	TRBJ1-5	ASSLLSSERQPQH
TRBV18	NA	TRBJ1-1	ASSPIGGETEAF
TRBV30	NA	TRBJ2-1	AWDTSSYNEQF
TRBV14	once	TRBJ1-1	ASSQSYLTEAF
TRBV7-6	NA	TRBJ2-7	ASSLDMGGAVYYEQY
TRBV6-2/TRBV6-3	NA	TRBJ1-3	ASSYSGSSGNTIY
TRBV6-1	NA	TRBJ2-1	ASSEVGRSNEQF
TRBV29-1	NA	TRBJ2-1	SVFGQGVPYNEQF
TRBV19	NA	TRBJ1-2	ATDGGTGNYGYT
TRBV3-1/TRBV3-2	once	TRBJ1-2	ASSLRGNYGYT
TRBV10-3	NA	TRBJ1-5	ATEQGLNNQPQH
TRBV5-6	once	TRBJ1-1	ASSRGTPEAF
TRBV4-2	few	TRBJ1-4	ASSQGSRGEKLF
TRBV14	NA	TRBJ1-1	ASSQGGRTPMFTEAF
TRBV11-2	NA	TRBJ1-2	ASSLELRGPGGYT
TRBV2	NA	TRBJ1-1	ASRVEPARRAF
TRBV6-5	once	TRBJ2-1	ASSYSSWRGNEQF